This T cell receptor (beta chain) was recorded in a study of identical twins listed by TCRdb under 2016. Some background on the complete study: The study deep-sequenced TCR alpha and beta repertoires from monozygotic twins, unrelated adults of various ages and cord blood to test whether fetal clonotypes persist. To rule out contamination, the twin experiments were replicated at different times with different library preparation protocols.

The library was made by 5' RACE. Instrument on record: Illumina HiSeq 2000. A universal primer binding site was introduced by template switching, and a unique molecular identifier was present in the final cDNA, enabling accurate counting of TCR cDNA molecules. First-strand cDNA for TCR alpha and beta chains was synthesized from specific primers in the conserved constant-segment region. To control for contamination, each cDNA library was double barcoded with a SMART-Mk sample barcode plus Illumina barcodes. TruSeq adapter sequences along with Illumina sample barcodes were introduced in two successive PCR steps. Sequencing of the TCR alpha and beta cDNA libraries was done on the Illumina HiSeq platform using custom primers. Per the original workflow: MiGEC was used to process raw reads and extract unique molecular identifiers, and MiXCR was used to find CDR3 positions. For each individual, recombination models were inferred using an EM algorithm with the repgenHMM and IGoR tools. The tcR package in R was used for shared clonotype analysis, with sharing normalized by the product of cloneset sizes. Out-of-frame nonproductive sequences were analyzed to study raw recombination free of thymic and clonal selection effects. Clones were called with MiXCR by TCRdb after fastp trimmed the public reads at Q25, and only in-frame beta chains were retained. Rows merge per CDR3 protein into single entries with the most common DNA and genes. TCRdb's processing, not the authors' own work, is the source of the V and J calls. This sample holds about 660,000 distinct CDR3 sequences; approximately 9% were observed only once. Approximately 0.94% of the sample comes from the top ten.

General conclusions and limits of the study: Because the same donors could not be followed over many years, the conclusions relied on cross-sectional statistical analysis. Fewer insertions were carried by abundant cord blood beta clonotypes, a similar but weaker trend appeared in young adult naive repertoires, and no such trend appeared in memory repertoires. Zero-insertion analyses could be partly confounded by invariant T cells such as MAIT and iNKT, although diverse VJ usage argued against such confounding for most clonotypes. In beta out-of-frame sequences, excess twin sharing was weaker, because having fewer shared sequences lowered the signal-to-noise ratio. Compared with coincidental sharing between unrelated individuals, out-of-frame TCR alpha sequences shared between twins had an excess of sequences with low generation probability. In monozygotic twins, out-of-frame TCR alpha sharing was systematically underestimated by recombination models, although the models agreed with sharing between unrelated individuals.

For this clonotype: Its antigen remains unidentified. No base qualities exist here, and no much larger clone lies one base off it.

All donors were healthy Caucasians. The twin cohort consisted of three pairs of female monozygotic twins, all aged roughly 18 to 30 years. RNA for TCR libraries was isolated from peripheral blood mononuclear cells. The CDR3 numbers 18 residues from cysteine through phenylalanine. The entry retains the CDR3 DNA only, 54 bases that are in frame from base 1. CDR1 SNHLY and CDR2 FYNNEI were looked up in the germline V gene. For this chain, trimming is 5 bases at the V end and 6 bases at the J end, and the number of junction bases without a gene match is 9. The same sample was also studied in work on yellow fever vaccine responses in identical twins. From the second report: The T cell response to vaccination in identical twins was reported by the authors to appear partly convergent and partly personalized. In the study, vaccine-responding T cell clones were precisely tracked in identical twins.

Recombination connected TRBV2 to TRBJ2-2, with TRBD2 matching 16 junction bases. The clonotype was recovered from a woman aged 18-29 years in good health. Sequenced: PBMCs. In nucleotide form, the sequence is TGTGCCAGCAGTCGTCCACCGGGACTAGCGGGAGGGGCCGGGGAGCTGTTTTTT. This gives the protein CASSRPPGLAGGAGELFF.